The entry that follows covers one T cell receptor (beta chain) sequence. What antigen it recognizes has not been identified. Per-base quality was not reported, and no clone a single base away is much larger than it. TCRbeta CDR3 regions were amplified from genomic DNA by means of the immunoSEQ Assay, a bias-controlled multiplex PCR. The source study handled its data this way. Nucleated cell counts per sample were estimated from amplification of reference gene primers within the assay. To quantify the absolute abundance of each unique TCRbeta CDR3 rearrangement, sequence reads were collapsed and filtered. For each sample, productive Simpson clonality was calculated as the square root of Simpson's diversity index across productive rearrangements. TCRdb took over this immuneACCESS table, retaining in-frame rearrangements with V and J assigned. Such tables are incomplete; in checked studies, under half of the missing clones stem from an unresolved V gene, and the remainder is unexplained. For V, J and clone size, that table is used; D and trimming come from the DNA. The sample has about 240,000 clones on record, roughly four fifths of them singletons. Around 2% of the sample comes from the top ten.

The sample belongs to a study of blood T cell repertoires in COVID-19 (dated by TCRdb to about 2020). Concerning the study at large: Samples from collaborators originated in the United States, Italy and Spain and spanned both the acute and convalescent phases of COVID-19. Deeply sampled blood TCRbeta repertoires from subjects exposed to, actively infected with, or recovered from COVID-19 were included in the dataset. The material from the prospective study consisted of cDNA or gDNA derived from T cells, B-cell-depleted T cells, or PBMCs. Where HLA class I and class II types were available, the types were taken from metadata supplied by the sample provider, not from assay-based typing. The sample metadata nearly always contained a de-identified subject ID, COVID-19 status, age in years and sex. The repertoires were released in a freely available public database intended as a resource for research on the immune response to SARS-CoV-2. The samples were drawn from the first 160 participants of the ongoing ImmuneRACE study and from 1,254 subjects provided by 6 global collaborators. What the work shows at the level of the full study, not this receptor alone: The amount of clinical and demographic metadata varied by source and participant and was provided uncurated.

A second Seattle source provided samples from volunteer blood donors who had recovered from COVID-19. The collaborating institutions used their own protocols to collect whole blood in K2EDTA tubes. For TCRbeta analysis, collaborators shipped samples as frozen whole blood, isolated PBMCs, or DNA extracted from either of those sample types. V drops 1 base and J drops 0 bases, leaving 9 bases in between. Measured from the cysteine to the phenylalanine, the CDR3 is 15 residues long. The entry retains the CDR3 DNA only, 45 bases that are in frame from base 1. CDR1 is given as MNHEY and CDR2 as SMNVEV, both from the germline V gene (reference sequence).

The TCR originated in a man aged 30-40 years who had recovered from COVID-19. The V gene is TRBV27 and the J gene is TRBJ1-1; a confident D gene designation cannot be given. The sequenced sample consisted of peripheral blood. The nucleotide sequence is given as TGTGCCAGCAGTTTATTTGACGGGTTGAACACTGAAGCTTTCTTT. This is translated as CASSLFDGLNTEAFF.